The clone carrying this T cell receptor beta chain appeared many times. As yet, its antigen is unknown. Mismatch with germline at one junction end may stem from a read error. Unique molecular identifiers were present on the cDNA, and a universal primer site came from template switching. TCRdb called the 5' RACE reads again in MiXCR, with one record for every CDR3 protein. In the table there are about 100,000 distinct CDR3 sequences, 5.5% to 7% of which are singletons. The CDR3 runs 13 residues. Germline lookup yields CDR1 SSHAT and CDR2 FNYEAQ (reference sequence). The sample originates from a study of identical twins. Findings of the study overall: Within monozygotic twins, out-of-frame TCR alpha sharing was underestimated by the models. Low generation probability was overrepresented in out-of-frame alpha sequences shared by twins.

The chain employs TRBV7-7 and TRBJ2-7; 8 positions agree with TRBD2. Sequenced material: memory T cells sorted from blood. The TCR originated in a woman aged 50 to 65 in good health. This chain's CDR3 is CASSSGLVEEQYF. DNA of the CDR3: TGTGCTAGCAGCTCGGGACTAGTGGAAGAGCAGTACTTC.